The next 15 T cell receptor beta chains were all read from a single sample in a study of blood T cell repertoires in COVID-19. TCRdb's table, derived via immunoSEQ multiplex PCR, lists solely in-frame clones and lacks some. The sample has 400,000 or so clones; around nine tenths are singletons. The sample comprised peripheral blood. These receptors came from a woman in her thirties or forties with COVID-19, enrolled during active disease.

V usage is TRBV24-1 and J usage is TRBJ1-1; 8 bases align to TRBD1. Germline V gene data show CDR1 as KGHDR and CDR2 as SFDVKD. After removal of 3 bases from V and 2 bases from J, the junction contained 4 bases not matched to a gene. CDR3 length: 15 residues. The CDR3 DNA reads TGTGCCACCAGTGATCCCGGACAGGGAAACACTGAAGCTTTCTTT. It specifies CATSDPGQGNTEAFF.

V and J are TRBV11-3 and TRBJ2-1, with TRBD2 as a possible D gene (6 bases). This CDR3 has 16 residues. Germline CDR1 and CDR2: SGHNT and YENEEA. V shed 2 bases and J shed 9 bases, with 20 bases lying between them. The CDR3 bases are TGTGCCAGCAGCTTAATGTTTGGGGCGGGAATCACTGAGCAGTTCTTC. Its protein is CASSLMFGAGITEQFF. The entire variable domain, with the rest obtained from reference TRBV11-3 and TRBJ2-1, is as follows: EAGVVQSPRYKIIEKKQPVAFWCNPISGHNTLYWYLQNLGQGPELLIRYENEEAVDDSQLPKDRFSAERLKGVDSTLKIQPAELGDSAVYLCASSLMFGAGITEQFFGPGTRLTVL.

The chain is built from TRBV6-6 and TRBJ1-2, with 9 bases fitting TRBD1. The germline V gene has CDR1 MNHNY and CDR2 SVGAGI (reference sequence). This CDR3 comprises 13 residues. V shed 6 bases and J 6 bases; nucleotides not matched to a gene: 5. The CDR3 loop is CASSGQGLDGYTF. In nucleotides, the CDR3 is TGTGCCAGCAGCGGACAGGGGCTGGATGGCTACACCTTC.

This clone showed up just a few times. The gene calls are TRBV7-9 and TRBJ2-2, with 7 bases lining up with TRBD2. The CDR3 has 14 amino acids. Germline lookup yields CDR1 SEHNR and CDR2 FQNEAQ (reference sequence). V was clipped by 4 bases and J by 9 bases; unmatched bases: 8. CDR3 amino acids: CASSSGLPDRELFF. CDR3 in DNA: TGTGCCAGCAGCTCGGGACTACCCGACCGGGAGCTGTTTTTT.

The chain combines TRBV5-1 with TRBJ2-7, with 9 positions matching TRBD1. Per the germline V gene, CDR1 is SGHRS and CDR2 is YFSETQ. The CDR3 covers 14 residues. Losses at the gene ends were 4 bases for V and 6 bases for J; bases not matched to a gene: 8. The CDR3 nucleotides read TGCGCCAGCAGCCGGCCCGGGACAGGGTCCGAGCAGTACTTC. Protein sequence: CASSRPGTGSEQYF.

J is TRBJ1-1 and V is TRBV18; weak D call: TRBD1 (6 bases). The CDR3 loop spans 15 amino acids. The germline V and J ends were trimmed by 4 bases and 2 bases, with 14 bases remaining between them. CDR1 and CDR2 from the germline V gene are KGHSH and LQKENI. CDR3 bases: TGTGCCAGCTCACAGAACAGGGATTTTAACACTGAAGCTTTCTTT. Its protein is CASSQNRDFNTEAFF.

This chain connects TRBV7-8 to TRBJ1-1, with a tentative D call TRBD1 (5 bases). Trimming took off 3 bases at V and 4 bases at J, with 12 bases between the two ends. The V gene's germline CDR1 is SGHVS and CDR2 FQNEAQ. This CDR3 has 14 residues. The CDR3 reads CASSFSGLGTEAFF. In DNA form, the CDR3 reads TGTGCCAGCAGCTTCTCAGGGCTAGGCACTGAAGCTTTCTTT.

With regard to this clone: This sample also contains other DNA sequences that code for the same CDR3. The V call is TRBV27, the J call TRBJ1-2; 7 bases fit TRBD1. Germline V gives CDR1 MNHEY, CDR2 SMNVEV (reference sequence). Unmatched junction bases numbered 3, after V lost 0 bases and J lost 5 bases. The CDR3 extends over 14 amino acids. The CDR3, as DNA: TGTGCCAGCAGTTTATCACGGGACAGTTATGGCTACACCTTC. Amino acids: CASSLSRDSYGYTF.

This chain joins TRBV28 and TRBJ1-3, with D possibly TRBD1 on 5 matching bases. V was trimmed by 1 base and J by 0 bases, leaving 13 bases between them. Germline CDR1 is MDHEN and CDR2 is SYDVKM. This CDR3 has 17 amino acids. CDR3 protein: CASSLFGQGGSGNTIYF. CDR3 in DNA: TGTGCCAGCAGTTTATTCGGTCAGGGAGGCTCTGGAAACACCATATATTTT.

The table lists this clone with a count of one. This rearrangement joins TRBV5-1 to TRBJ2-3, with 12 bases that match TRBD2. Germline V lookup: CDR1 SGHRS, CDR2 YFSETQ. V shed 4 bases and J 0 bases; nucleotides not matched to a gene: 6. The CDR3 is 17 residues long. CDR3 protein: CASSTGLAGFSTDTQYF. CDR3 DNA: TGCGCCAGCAGCACCGGACTAGCGGGATTTAGCACAGATACGCAGTATTTT.

The J gene is TRBJ1-4, the V gene TRBV5-1; 7 positions agree with TRBD1. Trimming cost V 2 bases and J 5 bases; bases outside gene matches: 3. The CDR3 consists of 14 residues. Germline V CDR1 and CDR2: SGHRS, YFSETQ. The CDR3 DNA sequence: TGCGCCAGCAGCTTTGGGACAGCGAATGAAAAACTGTTTTTT. Protein product: CASSFGTANEKLFF.

The chain employs TRBV13 and TRBJ2-5; D perhaps matches TRBD1 (6 bases). Germline V gene data show CDR1 as PRHDT and CDR2 as FYEKMQ (reference sequence). V lost 6 bases, J lost 5 bases, and 13 bases lay in between. The CDR3 contains 13 residues. The CDR3 nucleotides are TGTGCCAGCAGTCTGTGGGGGCGGGAGACCCAGTACTTC. As protein: CASSLWGRETQYF.

J is TRBJ2-4 and V is TRBV19; 8 nucleotides line up with TRBD1. V lost 6 bases, J lost 0 bases, and 7 bases stayed unmatched. Germline V gene lookup returns CDR1 LNHDA and CDR2 SQIVND (reference sequence). The CDR3 has 16 residues. CDR3 DNA sequence: TGTGCCAGTAGGACGACAGGGGCAGTAGCCAAAAACATTCAGTACTTC. Translating it yields CASRTTGAVAKNIQYF. Together with reference TRBV19 and TRBJ2-4, the CDR3 gives the full variable domain: DGGITQSPKYLFRKEGQNVTLSCEQNLNHDAMYWYRQDPGQGLRLIYYSQIVNDFQKGDIAEGYSVSREKKESFPLTVTSAQKNPTAFYLCASRTTGAVAKNIQYFGAGTRLSVL.

As to this clone: The identical CDR3 is also encoded by other nucleotide sequences in the sample. This chain joins TRBV9 and TRBJ1-1; D is uncertain. Germline V CDR1 and CDR2: SGDLS, YYNGEE. V lost 2 bases and J 0 bases, leaving 5 bases between the germline ends. The CDR3 has 13 residues. CDR3 sequence reads: CASSVELNTEAFF. CDR3 coding DNA: TGTGCCAGCAGCGTCGAGTTGAACACTGAAGCTTTCTTT.

This rearrangement joins TRBV7-8 to TRBJ2-3, with D perhaps TRBD1 (6 bases). Germline CDR1 is SGHVS and CDR2 is FQNEAQ. The CDR3 length is 15 residues. V was trimmed by 0 bases and J by 4 bases, leaving 11 bases between them. In nucleotides, the CDR3 is TGTGCCAGCAGCTTAGCGTATTACAGGGCAGATACGCAGTATTTT. Translating gives CASSLAYYRADTQYF.